This T cell receptor beta chain was sequenced for a study of regulatory T cells in long-lasting Graves disease. V gave up 4 bases and J gave up 3 bases, with 15 bases separating them. This CDR3 has 16 amino acids. Germline V gene sequence: CDR1 SGHDN, CDR2 FVKESK. This clonotype was counted between two and nine times. Its antigen remains unknown. Regarding time point: newly diagnosed GD, antithyroid drugs for less than 3 months. PBMC RNA served as the TCR library source. Study-level findings and limits: Persistent cases of Graves' showed reduced TCR diversity relative to newly diagnosed patients. Among samples with persistent disease, TRBV28, TRBJ1-2 and TRBJ2-5 were favored.

TCR beta libraries were built with iRepertoire HTBI primers and Arm-PCR of CDR3 regions. In the original analysis: Samples collectively showed around 56 TRBV and roughly 15 TRBJ segments. Via MiXCR, TCRdb re-called the multiplex PCR reads, giving one row per CDR3 protein. TCRdb, not the original authors, processed these V and J calls. The sample has 350,000 to 400,000 distinct CDR3 sequences, about 14% seen once. The chain carries TRBV14 and TRBJ2-2, with a possible D match to TRBD2 (5 bases). The clonotype was recovered from a female donor with Graves disease. The sequences come from peripheral blood mononuclear cells (PBMCs), collected at new diagnosis, from a patient treated with antithyroid drugs. The DNA for the CDR3 is TGTGCCAGCAGCCCCACGTCCACGGGATACACCGGGGAGCTGTTTTTT. Its translation: CASSPTSTGYTGELFF. The variable domain in full, completed from reference TRBV14 and TRBJ2-2, reads EAGVTQFPSHSVIEKGQTVTLRCDPISGHDNLYWYRRVMGKEIKFLLHFVKESKQDESGMPNNRFLAERTGGTYSTLKVQPAELEDSGVYFCASSPTSTGYTGELFFGEGSRLTVL.